These 21 T cell receptor beta chains were sequenced from one sample in a study of blood T cell repertoires in COVID-19. TCRdb's copy holds only in-frame clones and misses some; the assay was immunoSEQ multiplex PCR. Of 150,000 or so clones in the sample, under 95% are singletons; the top ten hold around 0.55%. The sample taken for sequencing was peripheral blood. Every receptor here comes from a man in his forties or fifties with acute or convalescent COVID-19.

The gene calls are TRBV6-6 and TRBJ1-2; unclear D gene. Germline V CDR1 and CDR2: MNHNY, SVGAGI (reference sequence). Trimming removed 6 bases from V and 5 bases from J, with 4 bases in between. The CDR3 has 10 amino acids. CDR3 DNA sequence: TGTGCCAGCAGCAATTATGGCTACACCTTC. This codes for CASSNYGYTF.

V gene TRBV19 combines with J gene TRBJ2-2, with D possibly matching TRBD2 (6 bases). Germline CDR1 is LNHDA and CDR2 is SQIVND (reference sequence). There are 15 residues in the CDR3. Deletions cut 3 bases from V and 10 bases from J, with 18 bases between. CDR3 nucleotides: TGTGCCAGTAGTATGGCGGGGAGAGGGATTGTGGAGCTGTTTTTT. It specifies CASSMAGRGIVELFF.

The V call is TRBV7-9, the J call TRBJ2-2, with TRBD2 as a possible D gene (6 bases). The CDR3 runs to 16 residues. Germline lookup yields CDR1 SEHNR and CDR2 FQNEAQ (reference sequence). V was cut by 5 bases and J by 1 base, with 14 bases left in between. In DNA form, the CDR3 reads TGTGCCAGCAGCGGAAATGCGGGGATGAACACCGGGGAGCTGTTTTTT. Translated, it gives CASSGNAGMNTGELFF.

The chain couples TRBV9 to TRBJ1-1, with 8 bases that match TRBD1. CDR1 is SGDLS, CDR2 YYNGEE, per germline. The junction had 7 bases not matched to a gene; V was cut back by 3 bases and J by 0 bases. This CDR3 region has 16 residues. Written as DNA, the CDR3 is TGTGCCAGCAGCGGTACCGGGACAGGCATGAACACTGAAGCTTTCTTT. It codes for CASSGTGTGMNTEAFF.

The chain employs TRBV30 and TRBJ1-6, with D maybe TRBD1 (6 bases). The CDR3 runs 13 residues. Trimming pared 6 bases from V and 7 bases from J, leaving 13 bases between. Per the germline V gene, CDR1 is GTSNPN and CDR2 is SVGIG (reference sequence). CDR3 in amino acids: CACSGQGNSPLHF. The CDR3 DNA sequence: TGTGCCTGCAGCGGTCAGGGGAATTCACCCCTCCACTTT.

This clone was seen a handful of times. The chain employs TRBV6-5 and TRBJ1-2; 10 bases are a match to TRBD1. The V gene end was trimmed by 2 bases and the J gene end by 8 bases; junction bases not matched to a gene: 8. CDR1 and CDR2 from the germline V gene are MNHEY and SVGAGI. The CDR3 loop spans 15 amino acids. CDR3 residues: CASSYGRGQGYGYTF. CDR3 nucleotides: TGTGCCAGCAGTTACGGCCGGGGACAGGGGTACGGCTACACCTTC.

The V and J genes are TRBV2 and TRBJ1-5, with D hard to call. The CDR3 runs 11 residues. The V end lost 5 bases, the J end lost 11 bases, and 10 bases lay between the germline ends. CDR1 and CDR2 (germline): SNHLY, FYNNEI. CDR3 residues: CASSSSATQHF. Here the CDR3 DNA reads TGTGCCAGCAGTTCCAGCGCGACCCAGCATTTT.

The chain uses TRBV5-5 and TRBJ2-7; 7 bases align to TRBD1. V lost 0 bases and J lost 4; bases outside the gene matches: 7. The CDR3 spans 15 residues. Per the germline V gene, CDR1 is SGHKS and CDR2 is YYEKEE (reference sequence). The CDR3 protein is CASSLVGSRGYEQYV. Here the CDR3 DNA reads TGTGCCAGCAGCTTGGTAGGGTCCAGGGGGTACGAGCAGTACGTC.

The V call is TRBV11-3, the J call TRBJ2-5, with TRBD1 matching over 7 bases. The CDR3 consists of 12 residues. V lost 5 bases to trimming and J lost 5 bases; unmatched junction nucleotides: 2. CDR1 SGHNT and CDR2 YENEEA come from the germline V gene. DNA of the CDR3: TGTGCCAGCAGCAACAGGGGTGAGACCCAGTACTTC. Translation gives CASSNRGETQYF.

The CDR3 DNA reads as TGTGCCAGCAGCTGGGGAGAGGCCACTGAAGCTTTCTTT. This encodes CASSWGEATEAFF. The chain uses TRBV11-2 and TRBJ1-1, with unresolved D. The germline CDR1 and CDR2 sequences are SGHAT and FQNNGV. This CDR3 is built from 13 residues. Deletions cut 4 bases from V and 4 bases from J, with 10 bases between.

V usage is TRBV9 and J usage is TRBJ2-2; D call uncertain. V lost 5 bases to trimming and J lost 0 bases, with 8 bases between them. Germline loops: CDR1 SGDLS, CDR2 YYNGEE. The CDR3 runs 14 residues. The CDR3 sequence is CASSPKPNTGELFF. The CDR3 DNA reads TGTGCCAGCAGTCCGAAGCCGAACACCGGGGAGCTGTTTTTT.

The chain carries TRBV7-2 and TRBJ1-6, with D perhaps TRBD1 (5 bases). The CDR3 loop spans 15 amino acids. Germline loops: CDR1 SGHTA, CDR2 FQGNSA. V lost 6 bases and J 2 bases, leaving 11 bases between the germline ends. The CDR3 protein is CASRPRDTYNSPLHF. As DNA, the CDR3 is TGTGCCAGCAGACCCAGGGATACCTATAATTCACCCCTCCACTTT.

This chain links TRBV11-3 with TRBJ2-2; no definite D call. The CDR3 runs 15 residues. The germline V gene encodes CDR1 SGHNT and CDR2 YENEEA. Trimming removed 4 bases at V and 4 bases at J, with 13 bases between. The CDR3 nucleotides are TGTGCCAGCAGCTCTCCCCAGGATATCACCGGGGAGCTGTTTTTT. Translated, it gives CASSSPQDITGELFF. Variable domain in full (rest from reference TRBV11-3 and TRBJ2-2): EAGVVQSPRYKIIEKKQPVAFWCNPISGHNTLYWYLQNLGQGPELLIRYENEEAVDDSQLPKDRFSAERLKGVDSTLKIQPAELGDSAVYLCASSSPQDITGELFFGEGSRLTVL.

This chain uses TRBV7-9 with TRBJ2-1; D is unresolved. Germline lookup yields CDR1 SEHNR and CDR2 FQNEAQ (reference sequence). The CDR3 has 14 residues. Trimming removed 6 bases at V and 5 bases at J, with 14 bases between. The CDR3 DNA follows: TGTGCCAGCAGGAGTGTTTCGGGTGACAATGAGCAGTTCTTC. Translating gives CASRSVSGDNEQFF.

The chain has TRBV30 and TRBJ1-4; D not certain. Germline V CDR1 and CDR2: GTSNPN, SVGIG (reference sequence). V was pared by 3 bases and J by 8 bases, with 13 bases between. The CDR3 is made up of 13 amino acids. CDR3 region: CAWRTHLGEKLFF. DNA for the CDR3: TGTGCCTGGAGGACGCATCTCGGGGAAAAACTGTTTTTT.

The V and J genes are TRBV25-1 and TRBJ1-1; D might be TRBD1 (6 bases). Trimming took off 7 bases at V and 2 bases at J, with 8 bases between the two ends. Germline V gene data show CDR1 as MGHDK and CDR2 as SYGVNS. The CDR3 has 12 residues. CDR3 coding DNA: TGTGCCAGCAAACAGGGTAACACTGAAGCTTTCTTT. Its translation is CASKQGNTEAFF. Based on the CDR3 plus reference TRBV25-1 and TRBJ1-1, the full variable domain is EADIYQTPRYLVIGTGKKITLECSQTMGHDKMYWYQQDPGMELHLIHYSYGVNSTEKGDLSSESTVSRIRTEHFPLTLESARPSHTSQYLCASKQGNTEAFFGQGTRLTVV.

The chain combines TRBV4-2 with TRBJ2-6; 7 nucleotides match TRBD1. The CDR3 contains 20 residues. With V trimmed by 0 bases and J by 0 bases, 11 bases remained unmatched. The germline V gene encodes CDR1 LGHNA and CDR2 YNFKEQ. CDR3 region: CASSQDGDSQTRSGANVLTF. CDR3 DNA sequence: TGTGCCAGCAGCCAAGATGGGGACAGCCAAACACGCTCTGGGGCCAACGTCCTGACTTTC.

The chain links TRBV10-3 to TRBJ1-1; possibly TRBD1 for D (6 bases). Trimming shortened V by 6 bases and J by 1 base, and 9 bases separated the two germline ends. CDR3 length: 13 residues. Germline lookup yields CDR1 ENHRY and CDR2 SYGVKD. The CDR3 DNA is TGTGCCATCAGCCCGGGACAGAACACTGAAGCTTTCTTT. Protein: CAISPGQNTEAFF.

The V call is TRBV29-1, the J call TRBJ2-1, with 9 bases matching TRBD2. Germline V gene lookup returns CDR1 SQVTM and CDR2 ANQGSEA. J lost 12 bases, V lost 3 bases, and 9 bases had no gene match. CDR3 length equals 13 residues. CDR3 DNA sequence: TGCAGCGTTGAGCGTCTAGCGGGGCGGTGGCAGTTCTTC. Its translation: CSVERLAGRWQFF.

The rearrangement uses TRBV15 and TRBJ2-5; 7 bases map to TRBD2. Per the germline V gene, CDR1 is LNHNV and CDR2 is YYDKDF (reference sequence). V was clipped by 5 bases and J by 9 bases; unmatched bases: 18. This CDR3 is built from 16 residues. CDR3: CATSERLAGDLASQYF. The CDR3 region has the DNA TGTGCCACCAGCGAGAGGCTGGCGGGGGACCTCGCCTCCCAGTACTTC.

The chain has TRBV5-1 and TRBJ2-5, with 7 bases lining up with TRBD2. Germline V gene lookup returns CDR1 SGHRS and CDR2 YFSETQ. V shed 1 base and J 5 bases; nucleotides not matched to a gene: 14. The CDR3 length is 17 residues. The CDR3 nucleotides are TGCGCCAGCAGCTTGAACCCCCCGGCGGGGGTGGGGGAGACCCAGTACTTC. It is translated as CASSLNPPAGVGETQYF.